This T cell receptor (beta chain) was captured by sequencing in a study of T cells after posttransplantation cyclophosphamide. Worth noting for this clone: What it binds is unknown.

Measured with immunoSEQ multiplex PCR; TCRdb has only the in-frame clones, and not every one. The data hold 35,000 to 50,000 clones, with about 92% observed a single time. General study findings and limits: Blood and skin or GI T cell repertoires showed limited TRB overlap. TRB clonality was highly associated with recipient CMV seropositivity and reactivation. Donor CD8+ memory clones often dominated recipient blood repertoires at later times.

The CDR3 has 14 residues. J gave up 4 bases and V 5 bases, and 7 bases lay outside the gene matches. Germline V gives CDR1 MNHEY, CDR2 SVGAGI. A marrow graft followed busulfan-fludarabine conditioning, with cyclophosphamide on days +3 and +4. The clonotype originates from a male patient in his sixties who received an allogeneic stem cell transplant from a related donor and was CMV-positive. Among the T cells, some may be from the graft donor. The J gene is TRBJ1-1, the V gene TRBV6-5; TRBD1 agrees at 7 bases. The sequenced sample was PBMCs, obtained 55 to 70 days after allogeneic stem cell transplant with posttransplant cyclophosphamide. CDR3 residues: CASSKTGTLTEAFF. The CDR3 DNA is TGTGCCAGCAGTAAGACAGGGACCCTCACTGAAGCTTTCTTT.